Each of the 16 T cell receptor beta chains below was sequenced from the same sample in a study of shared clonotypes between healthy human individuals. The naive CD8 population came from CD45RO-negative cells selected for CCR7, without terminally differentiated effector memory CD45RA+ cells. Libraries were prepared by immunoSEQ multiplex PCR; TCRdb keeps only in-frame clonotypes and omits some of them. The sample lists nearly 2 million clones; roughly 95% were seen once. Sample: naive CD8+ T cells sorted from blood. The source is a man in his late teens or twenties in good health.

J is TRBJ2-7 and V is TRBV11-2, with D maybe TRBD2 (6 bases). Germline CDR1 is SGHAT and CDR2 is FQNNGV. This CDR3 has 13 amino acids. Trimming cost V 0 bases and J 4 bases, with 7 bases left between them. CDR3 nucleotide sequence: TGTGCCAGCAGCTTAGATGCGGGGTACGAGCAGTACTTC. Translating it yields CASSLDAGYEQYF.

This rearrangement joins TRBV12-5 to TRBJ2-7, with TRBD1 identical over 8 bases. Germline loops: CDR1 LGHNT, CDR2 FRNRAP. J lost 2 bases, V lost 9 bases, and 6 bases had no gene match. This CDR3 is 13 amino acids long. The CDR3 bases are TGTGCTAGGGACAGGGCCGCTCCCTACGAGCAGTACTTC. The encoded protein is CARDRAAPYEQYF.

This chain joins TRBV13 and TRBJ1-2; 7 nucleotides line up with TRBD1. Germline V CDR1 and CDR2: PRHDT, FYEKMQ (reference sequence). The V gene end was trimmed by 3 bases and the J gene end by 8 bases; junction bases not matched to a gene: 15. CDR3 size: 16 residues. The CDR3: CASSFGQGGRGVGYTF. CDR3 DNA sequence: TGTGCCAGCAGCTTCGGTCAAGGGGGCAGGGGAGTCGGCTACACCTTC. The variable domain in full, with the rest retrieved from reference TRBV13 and TRBJ1-2, is AAGVIQSPRHLIKEKRETATLKCYPIPRHDTVYWYQQGPGQDPQFLISFYEKMQSDKGSIPDRFSAQQFSDYHSELNMSSLELGDSALYFCASSFGQGGRGVGYTFGSGTRLTVV.

With respect to this clone: Other DNA sequences in this specimen translate into the identical CDR3. The chain couples TRBV4-3 to TRBJ2-7; TRBD1 matches 8 bases. V gave up 0 bases and J gave up 3 bases; unmatched junction bases: 4. The CDR3 runs to 15 residues. Germline V gene data show CDR1 as LGHNA and CDR2 as YSLEER. The chain's CDR3 is CASSQEWTGSYEQYF. The CDR3 DNA is TGCGCCAGCAGCCAAGAGTGGACAGGGAGCTACGAGCAGTACTTC.

This chain uses TRBV7-9 with TRBJ1-1, with D possibly matching TRBD1 (5 bases). Germline V gives CDR1 SEHNR, CDR2 FQNEAQ (reference sequence). V lost 5 bases, J lost 4 bases, and 14 bases lay in between. The CDR3 covers 14 residues. Here the CDR3 reads CASSPVVGGTEAFF. CDR3 DNA: TGTGCCAGCAGCCCCGTAGTGGGGGGCACTGAAGCTTTCTTT.

The chain has TRBV19 and TRBJ1-2, with D maybe TRBD1 (6 bases). The ends were cut back, 3 bases at V and 4 bases at J, with 15 bases in the middle. Per the germline V gene, CDR1 is LNHDA and CDR2 is SQIVND (reference sequence). This CDR3 has 15 residues. The CDR3 region has the DNA TGTGCCAGTAGTATTACACAGGGTCACCCCTATGGCTACACCTTC. Its translation: CASSITQGHPYGYTF. The variable domain in full, with the rest retrieved from reference TRBV19 and TRBJ1-2, is DGGITQSPKYLFRKEGQNVTLSCEQNLNHDAMYWYRQDPGQGLRLIYYSQIVNDFQKGDIAEGYSVSREKKESFPLTVTSAQKNPTAFYLCASSITQGHPYGYTFGSGTRLTVV.

V and J are TRBV9 and TRBJ2-1; no definite D call. This CDR3 is built from 12 residues. Germline V gene data show CDR1 as SGDLS and CDR2 as YYNGEE. Deletions cut 1 base from V and 10 bases from J, with 9 bases between. CDR3 in DNA: TGTGCCAGCAGCGTAAATCCGCCCGAGCAGTTCTTC. Translation gives CASSVNPPEQFF.

V and J are TRBV6-6 and TRBJ1-2; weak D call: TRBD1 (6 bases). From germline, CDR1 is MNHNY and CDR2 SVGAGI (reference sequence). V was shortened by 2 bases and J by 8 bases, with 12 bases between the two germline ends. The CDR3 loop spans 13 amino acids. The CDR3 DNA reads TGTGCCAGCAGTTACCTCGCGCAGGGGGGCTACACCTTC. Protein product: CASSYLAQGGYTF.

V and J are TRBV21-1 and TRBJ2-2. TRBV21-1 is a pseudogene locus. The CDR3 is made up of 13 amino acids. The CDR3 spells CASSKSRSGELFF. As DNA, the CDR3 is TGTGCCAGCAGCAAATCAAGATCCGGGGAGCTGTTTTTT.

The chain carries TRBV27 and TRBJ2-5; 7 bases align to TRBD2. Per germline, CDR1 MNHEY and CDR2 SMNVEV (reference sequence). The length of the CDR3 is 15 residues. After removal of 1 base from V and 4 bases from J, the junction contained 6 bases not matched to a gene. The CDR3, as DNA: TGTGCCAGCAGTTTATGGGGGGGGATAGGAGAGACCCAGTACTTC. Protein sequence: CASSLWGGIGETQYF.

The chain joins TRBV10-1 to TRBJ2-3, with D possibly being TRBD1 (5 bases). The V gene lost 4 bases and the J gene lost 2 bases, with 13 bases spanning the gap. This CDR3 comprises 15 residues. The germline V gene encodes CDR1 WNHNN and CDR2 SYGVQD (reference sequence). CDR3 sequence reads: CASSGGKGYTDTQYF. In DNA form, the CDR3 reads TGCGCCAGCAGTGGAGGAAAGGGGTACACAGATACGCAGTATTTT.

The chain couples TRBV11-2 to TRBJ2-7; D is tentatively TRBD1 or TRBD2 (6 bases each). The V gene's germline CDR1 is SGHAT and CDR2 FQNNGV. The CDR3 extends over 9 amino acids. For the CDR3, the DNA is TGTGCAAGGGGGGAGAGGCAGTACTTC. It is translated as CARGERQYF.

CDR3 sequence reads: CASSLASGDYNEQFF. The CDR3 DNA reads TGTGCCAGCAGCCTTGCTAGCGGCGACTACAATGAGCAGTTCTTC. The chain recombines TRBV6-5 with TRBJ2-1, with TRBD2 matching over 7 bases. Germline V gene lookup returns CDR1 MNHEY and CDR2 SVGAGI. The CDR3 loop spans 15 amino acids. V lost 6 bases, J lost 3 bases, and 8 bases stayed unmatched.

The chain combines TRBV4-3 with TRBJ2-1, with D possibly TRBD2 on 6 matching bases. Trimming shortened V by 1 base and J by 6 bases, and 16 bases separated the two germline ends. Germline CDR1 and CDR2: LGHNA and YSLEER. CDR3 length: 16 amino acids. The CDR3 reads CASSQGLDLRGNEQFF. The DNA for the CDR3 is TGCGCCAGCAGCCAAGGACTAGACCTTCGGGGCAATGAGCAGTTCTTC.

V usage is TRBV4-1 and J usage is TRBJ1-3, with D uncertain. From germline, CDR1 is MGHRA and CDR2 YSYEKL. The CDR3 is 17 residues long. The V gene lost 1 base and the J gene lost 0 bases, with 13 bases spanning the gap. The CDR3 DNA is TGCGCCAGCAGCCAAGTACTTGGGCCGAGCTCTGGAAACACCATATATTTT. It translates to CASSQVLGPSSGNTIYF.

Worth noting for this clone: Other DNA sequences from this sample encode an identical CDR3 as well. The chain uses TRBV4-1 and TRBJ2-7; TRBD1 agrees at 11 bases. V lost 3 bases and J lost 6; bases outside the gene matches: 4. The CDR3 loop spans 14 amino acids. Germline V gives CDR1 MGHRA, CDR2 YSYEKL. CDR3 in DNA: TGCGCCAGCAGCCAGGGGGGACAGGGGGGCGAGCAGTACTTC. It specifies CASSQGGQGGEQYF.